These 26 T cell receptor beta chains originate from one sample sequenced in a study of blood T cell repertoires in COVID-19. The assay was immunoSEQ multiplex PCR, and TCRdb's table has in-frame clones only and misses some. This sample carries 60,000 or so clones, roughly 74% of them seen once, and the ten largest clones take approximately 30%. The sequenced sample consisted of peripheral blood. These receptors originate from a woman older than 75 with acute or convalescent COVID-19.

In this sample, this clone turned up many times. The chain has TRBV3-1 (or the pseudogene TRBV3-2) and TRBJ1-2, with 9 bases lining up with TRBD1. This CDR3 contains 17 residues. Germline-derived CDR1 and CDR2 are LGHDT and YNNKEL (reference sequence). V lost 4 bases to trimming and J lost 0 bases; unmatched junction nucleotides: 9. In DNA form, the CDR3 reads TGTGCCAGCAGCCCGGCCCCTGGACAGGGGACTAACTATGGCTACACCTTC. Protein: CASSPAPGQGTNYGYTF.

The rearrangement links TRBV7-3 to TRBJ2-2; 14 nucleotides agree with TRBD2. This CDR3 has 18 amino acids. Trimming removed 6 bases from V and 1 base from J; junction bases left unmatched: 7. In germline, CDR1 is SGHTA, CDR2 FQGTGA. As DNA, the CDR3 is TGTGCCAGCAGTCACTTGGGACTAGCGGGAGAGAACACCGGGGAGCTGTTTTTT. It encodes CASSHLGLAGENTGELFF.

This clone was recorded only once. This chain uses TRBV6-5 with TRBJ2-1; 13 nucleotides match TRBD2. The CDR3 extends over 14 amino acids. V trimming: 6 bases; J trimming: 10 bases; junction bases outside the gene matches: 6. Germline assignment: CDR1 MNHEY and CDR2 SVGAGI. CDR3 residues: CASRQTSGRPEQFF. DNA for the CDR3: TGTGCCAGCAGGCAGACTAGCGGGAGGCCCGAGCAGTTCTTC.

This rearrangement joins TRBV7-2 to TRBJ1-5, with unresolved D. There are 14 residues in the CDR3. CDR1 and CDR2 from the germline V gene are SGHTA and FQGNSA. Between the trimmed V and J ends, which lost 5 bases and 9 bases, there was a span of 17 bases. Here the CDR3 reads CASSLRGEKSPQHF. CDR3 sequence (DNA): TGTGCCAGCAGCCTACGTGGGGAGAAGTCGCCCCAGCATTTT.

The CDR3 DNA sequence: TGTGCCAGCAGGCCCGGGACAGGGGGCTACGAGCAGTACTTC. Its translation is CASRPGTGGYEQYF. This sequence joins TRBV27 and TRBJ2-7; the match to TRBD1 covers 11 bases. CDR1 is MNHEY, CDR2 SMNVEV, per germline (reference sequence). After removal of 6 bases from V and 3 bases from J, the junction contained 4 bases not matched to a gene. CDR3 length: 14 residues.

The chain employs TRBV2 and TRBJ2-3, with a tentative D call TRBD1 (5 bases). The CDR3 runs 15 residues. V lost 6 bases and J lost 4, with 17 bases in between. Per germline, CDR1 SNHLY and CDR2 FYNNEI. The DNA of the CDR3 is TGTGCCAGCAGGGGCGGAGCTTTCAGGGCAGATACGCAGTATTTT. It specifies CASRGGAFRADTQYF.

The chain has TRBV28 and TRBJ2-5; TRBD2 matches 8 bases. Trimming cost V 8 bases and J 3 bases; bases outside gene matches: 8. Germline V gene sequence: CDR1 MDHEN, CDR2 SYDVKM. This CDR3 is built from 14 residues. CDR3 bases: TGTGCCAGCCGTAGCCCCGGGAGGGAAGAGACCCAGTACTTC. Translating gives CASRSPGREETQYF.

This chain uses TRBV9 with TRBJ2-7; D is possibly TRBD2 (6 bases). Between the trimmed V and J ends, which lost 0 bases and 6 bases, there was a span of 13 bases. The CDR3 runs 14 residues. Germline V gene lookup returns CDR1 SGDLS and CDR2 YYNGEE. Written as DNA, the CDR3 is TGTGCCAGCAGCGTAGTAGCGGTGGAAAGCGAGCAGTACTTC. Translation: CASSVVAVESEQYF.

This chain connects TRBV10-1 to TRBJ2-5; TRBD1 might be the D (5 bases). The germline V gene has CDR1 WNHNN and CDR2 SYGVQD (reference sequence). Deletions cut 2 bases from V and 5 bases from J, with 9 bases between. The CDR3 is made up of 13 amino acids. CDR3 sequence (DNA): TGCGCCAGCAGTGAGGTAGCAGGGGAGACCCAGTACTTC. This translates into CASSEVAGETQYF.

The V call is TRBV3-1 (or the pseudogene TRBV3-2), the J call TRBJ1-1, with a tentative D call TRBD1 (5 bases). Trimming shortened V by 1 base and J by 5 bases, and 11 bases separated the two germline ends. Germline V lookup: CDR1 LGHDT, CDR2 YNNKEL (reference sequence). The CDR3 runs to 14 residues. CDR3 bases: TGTGCCAGCAGCCAAGGTCCAGGGTGGACTGAAGCTTTCTTT. Residues: CASSQGPGWTEAFF.

The CDR3 reads CASSPGVASDTQYF. In nucleotides, the CDR3 is TGTGCCAGCAGCCCCGGGGTCGCGTCAGATACGCAGTATTTT. The gene calls are TRBV6-6 and TRBJ2-3; tentative D call: TRBD2 (5 bases). The V and J ends lost 6 bases and 4 bases respectively, with 14 bases between them. CDR3 size: 14 residues. CDR1 is MNHNY, CDR2 SVGAGI, per germline (reference sequence).

Note on this clone: One junction end does not reproduce the germline sequence, and a read error may be involved. The chain uses TRBV10-3 and TRBJ1-3; D possibly corresponds to TRBD1 (5 bases). This CDR3 region has 16 residues. Germline V gives CDR1 ENHRY, CDR2 SYGVKD. The CDR3: CAISEPDRIGGSTIYF. DNA of the CDR3: TGTGCCATCAGTGAGCCCGACCGGATCGGGGGAAGCACCATATATTTT.

The gene calls are TRBV4-2 and TRBJ1-2; possible D gene TRBD1, 6 bases. CDR3 length: 16 residues. Germline assignment: CDR1 LGHNA and CDR2 YNFKEQ. Trimming left V 4 bases short and J 2 bases short, with 17 bases between. CDR3 sequence: CASSPPPRTENYGYTF. CDR3 in DNA: TGTGCCAGCAGCCCCCCACCGCGGACAGAGAACTATGGCTACACCTTC.

The chain is built from TRBV3-1 (or the pseudogene TRBV3-2) and TRBJ1-5; D not certain. With 0 bases removed from V and 6 bases from J, the gap between germline ends came to 9 bases. The germline V gene encodes CDR1 LGHDT and CDR2 YNNKEL (reference sequence). The CDR3 is made up of 14 amino acids. In DNA form, the CDR3 reads TGTGCCAGCAGCCAAGAATGGGAGGGTCAGCCCCAGCATTTT. Residues: CASSQEWEGQPQHF.

This rearrangement joins TRBV5-6 to TRBJ2-7; no clear D gene. Germline V gene lookup returns CDR1 SGHDT and CDR2 YYEEEE. The CDR3 runs 13 residues. V lost 0 bases and J lost 3, with 7 bases in between. This CDR3 is CASSLVGSYEQYF. The DNA for the CDR3 is TGTGCCAGCAGCTTGGTGGGCAGCTACGAGCAGTACTTC.

The chain has TRBV4-2 and TRBJ2-1; TRBD2 agrees at 15 bases. The J segment lost 0 bases and the V segment lost 4 bases, leaving 10 bases of the junction unmatched. Germline values: CDR1 LGHNA, CDR2 YNFKEQ. The CDR3 has 20 residues. The chain's CDR3 is CASSPPGGTSGGSSYNEQFF. The CDR3 DNA reads TGTGCCAGCAGCCCCCCCGGGGGGACTAGCGGGGGGAGCTCCTACAATGAGCAGTTCTTC.

The V and J genes are TRBV28 and TRBJ2-1; 9 bases line up with TRBD2. Germline loops: CDR1 MDHEN, CDR2 SYDVKM. The CDR3 is 17 amino acids. V lost 2 bases to trimming and J lost 8 bases; unmatched junction nucleotides: 13. As DNA, the CDR3 is TGTGCCAGCAGTTTACTTAGCGGGGGTACCCCGAGGGATGAGCAGTTCTTC. Its translation is CASSLLSGGTPRDEQFF.

This chain connects TRBV10-1 to TRBJ1-1; TRBD1 matches at 11 bases. The CDR3 covers 14 residues. J was trimmed by 5 bases and V by 4 bases; bases with no gene match: 3. Germline V CDR1 and CDR2: WNHNN, SYGVQD (reference sequence). This CDR3 reads CASSGTGGRTEAFF. The CDR3 DNA sequence: TGCGCCAGCAGTGGGACAGGGGGCCGGACTGAAGCTTTCTTT.

The chain uses TRBV28 and TRBJ2-5, with D perhaps matching TRBD1 (6 bases). This CDR3 contains 15 residues. CDR1 MDHEN and CDR2 SYDVKM come from the germline V gene. With 5 bases removed from V and 5 bases from J, the gap between germline ends came to 18 bases. The CDR3 sequence is CASSLGGGLEETQYF. The CDR3 bases are TGTGCCAGCAGTCTGGGTGGGGGCTTGGAGGAGACCCAGTACTTC. The full variable domain, completed using reference TRBV28 and TRBJ2-5, is DVKVTQSSRYLVKRTGEKVFLECVQDMDHENMFWYRQDPGLGLRLIYFSYDVKMKEKGDIPEGYSVSREKKERFSLILESASTNQTSMYLCASSLGGGLEETQYFGPGTRLLVL.

This clone was detected only a few times. The chain couples TRBV7-7 to TRBJ1-4; D unclear. CDR1 is SSHAT, CDR2 FNYEAQ, per germline (reference sequence). Trimming shortened V by 5 bases and J by 1 base, and 14 bases separated the two germline ends. This CDR3 has 16 amino acids. CDR3 protein: CASSAVYGGTNEKLFF. CDR3 in DNA: TGTGCCAGCAGCGCCGTTTACGGCGGAACTAATGAAAAACTGTTTTTT. Full variable domain (missing parts from reference TRBV7-7 and TRBJ1-4): GAGVSQSPRYKVTKRGQDVTLRCDPISSHATLYWYQQALGQGPEFLTYFNYEAQPDKSGLPSDRFSAERPEGSISTLTIQRTEQRDSAMYRCASSAVYGGTNEKLFFGSGTQLSVL.

This chain joins TRBV28 and TRBJ2-2; D is perhaps TRBD1 (5 bases). Germline values: CDR1 MDHEN, CDR2 SYDVKM. The V and J ends lost 6 bases and 1 base respectively, with 9 bases between them. The CDR3 runs to 14 residues. CDR3 sequence (DNA): TGTGCCAGCAGACGGACAAGGAACACCGGGGAGCTGTTTTTT. It translates to CASRRTRNTGELFF.

V gene TRBV6-2 or TRBV6-3 combines with J gene TRBJ2-2; TRBD2 matches at 10 bases. The V gene's germline CDR1 is MNHEY and CDR2 SVGEGT. This CDR3 is 18 amino acids long. The V segment lost 2 bases and the J segment 1 base; nucleotides outside the gene matches: 7. CDR3 residues: CASSYKAGGPWNTGELFF. Here the CDR3 DNA reads TGTGCCAGCAGTTACAAAGCGGGAGGGCCGTGGAACACCGGGGAGCTGTTTTTT.

This clone has only a few counts. The CDR3 sequence: CASSLDGQSNQPQHF. CDR3 nucleotide sequence: TGCGCCAGCAGCTTGGACGGACAGAGCAATCAGCCCCAGCATTTT. The gene calls are TRBV5-1 and TRBJ1-5; D perhaps matches TRBD1 (6 bases). V was pared by 0 bases and J by 1 base, with 8 bases between. CDR3 length: 15 amino acids. Germline V lookup: CDR1 SGHRS, CDR2 YFSETQ.

V usage is TRBV5-6 and J usage is TRBJ2-7; possible D gene TRBD2, 6 bases. CDR1 SGHDT and CDR2 YYEEEE come from the germline V gene. The CDR3 has 15 residues. The V end lost 4 bases, the J end lost 5 bases, and 19 bases lay between the germline ends. CDR3: CASSAGTGPGDEQYF. The CDR3, as DNA: TGTGCCAGCAGCGCAGGGACCGGTCCGGGGGACGAGCAGTACTTC. Together with reference TRBV5-6 and TRBJ2-7, the CDR3 gives the full variable domain: DAGVTQSPTHLIKTRGQQVTLRCSPKSGHDTVSWYQQALGQGPQFIFQYYEEEERQRGNFPDRFSGHQFPNYSSELNVNALLLGDSALYLCASSAGTGPGDEQYFGPGTRLTVT.

The chain employs TRBV15 and TRBJ2-7; a weak D match, TRBD1 (7 bases). The V and J ends lost 0 bases and 7 bases respectively, with 16 bases between them. The CDR3 spans 15 residues. CDR1 LNHNV and CDR2 YYDKDF come from the germline V gene (reference sequence). For the CDR3, the DNA is TGTGCCACCAGCAGAGATGGGCAGGGGGGTAGTGAGCAGTACTTC. It translates to CATSRDGQGGSEQYF. Full variable domain (outside the CDR3, taken from reference TRBV15 and TRBJ2-7): DAMVIQNPRYQVTQFGKPVTLSCSQTLNHNVMYWYQQKSSQAPKLLFHYYDKDFNNEADTPDNFQSRRPNTSFCFLDIRSPGLGDTAMYLCATSRDGQGGSEQYFGPGTRLTVT.

This clone was detected ten times or more. This chain joins TRBV16 and TRBJ2-7; tentatively, D is TRBD2 (5 bases). The CDR3 runs 14 residues. The germline gives CDR1 KGHSY, CDR2 FQNENV. Trimming cost V 7 bases and J 0 bases, with 13 bases left between them. The CDR3 reads CASTPRADSYEQYF. DNA for the CDR3: TGTGCCAGCACACCGCGGGCGGACTCCTACGAGCAGTACTTC.